Following are 28 T cell receptor beta chains from one sample sequenced in a study of T-cell reconstitution after alpha-beta-depleted transplantation in children. Unique molecular identifiers were incorporated when the TCRbeta library was constructed. TCRdb recomputed calls from the PCR reads with MiXCR, one row per CDR3 protein. The sample includes about 870,000 distinct CDR3 sequences, 16% of them seen just once. This specimen was PBMCs, mostly from graft donor cells, taken 360 days after TCRalphabeta/CD19-depleted stem cell transplant. Source of these receptors: a male patient between 5 and 17 years old who had a stem cell transplant for acute lymphoblastic leukemia, so the T cells may come from the graft donor.

The chain links TRBV6-2 or TRBV6-3 to TRBJ2-3; perhaps TRBD1 as D (6 bases). In germline, CDR1 is MNHEY, CDR2 SVGEGT. V lost 0 bases to trimming and J lost 14 bases, with 21 bases between them. The CDR3 length is 15 residues. The CDR3 protein is CASSYSAPRTEKGYF. In DNA form, the CDR3 reads TGTGCCAGCAGTTACTCTGCCCCTAGGACAGAGAAGGGGTATTTT.

This chain links TRBV14 with TRBJ2-2; D gene unclear. This CDR3 is 14 amino acids long. V was clipped by 3 bases and J by 2 bases, with 7 bases between them. Germline V gene lookup returns CDR1 SGHDN and CDR2 FVKESK. As DNA, the CDR3 is TGTGCCAGCAGCCAGTGGCGAAACACCGGGGAGCTGTTTTTT. This gives the protein CASSQWRNTGELFF. The whole variable domain, remainder taken from reference TRBV14 and TRBJ2-2, is EAGVTQFPSHSVIEKGQTVTLRCDPISGHDNLYWYRRVMGKEIKFLLHFVKESKQDESGMPNNRFLAERTGGTYSTLKVQPAELEDSGVYFCASSQWRNTGELFFGEGSRLTVL.

The rearrangement uses TRBV10-2 and TRBJ2-1; 10 bases match TRBD2. Trimming cost V 6 bases and J 5 bases; bases outside gene matches: 7. The CDR3 totals 15 residues. Germline assignment: CDR1 WSHSY and CDR2 SAAADI. CDR3 loop: CASRSSGSWHNEQFF. The DNA of the CDR3 is TGCGCCAGCAGATCTAGCGGGAGTTGGCACAATGAGCAGTTCTTC.

This sequence joins TRBV5-1 and TRBJ2-1, with TRBD2 matching 9 bases. V trimming: 1 base; J trimming: 6 bases; junction bases outside the gene matches: 14. CDR1 SGHRS and CDR2 YFSETQ come from the germline V gene. The CDR3 has 18 residues. The CDR3 DNA reads TGCGCCAGCAGCTTGTCGGGGGTAGCGGGAGTGGGTATCAATGAGCAGTTCTTC. The encoded protein is CASSLSGVAGVGINEQFF.

The chain employs TRBV12-3 or TRBV12-4 and TRBJ2-6; 7 positions match TRBD2. The V gene end was trimmed by 6 bases and the J gene end by 4 bases; junction bases not matched to a gene: 15. This CDR3 spans 18 amino acids. The CDR3 DNA reads as TGTGCCAGCAGGGACCCTAGGGCGGGAGTATCAGGGGCCAACGTCCTGACTTTC. It encodes CASRDPRAGVSGANVLTF.

This clonotype was seen a handful of times. The chain recombines TRBV27 with TRBJ2-7, with D unresolved. There are 14 residues in the CDR3. Germline V gene data show CDR1 as MNHEY and CDR2 as SMNVEV (reference sequence). The V end was cut by 5 bases, the J end by 3 bases, with 14 bases between. CDR3 amino acids: CASSPWANGYEQYF. CDR3 nucleotide sequence: TGTGCCAGCAGTCCCTGGGCCAATGGCTACGAGCAGTACTTC.

About this clonotype itself: Likely a read error: the CDR3 ends without its conserved phenylalanine or tryptophan. This sequence joins TRBV28 and TRBJ1-1; D remains ambiguous. Between the trimmed V and J ends, which lost 5 bases and 3 bases, there was a span of 16 bases. Germline V gene sequence: CDR1 MDHEN, CDR2 SYDVKM. This CDR3 has 15 residues. The CDR3 protein is CASSPQMGYYTEAFY. As DNA, the CDR3 is TGTGCCAGCAGTCCCCAAATGGGCTATTACACTGAAGCTTTCTAT.

As concerns this clonotype: The junction does not match germline at one end; this may be a read error. The V call is TRBV5-1, the J call TRBJ2-2; a weak D match, TRBD1 (6 bases). The CDR3 is made up of 16 amino acids. Germline V gene data show CDR1 as SGHRS and CDR2 as YFSETQ. The CDR3, as DNA: TGCGCCAGCAACTTGGCCATACAGGGAAACACCGGGGAGCTGTTTTTT. Protein product: CASNLAIQGNTGELFF.

This chain uses TRBV3-1 with TRBJ2-3; no reliable D call. The length of the CDR3 is 16 residues. The V gene's germline CDR1 is LGHDT and CDR2 YNNKEL (reference sequence). Trimming stripped 2 bases from V and 0 bases from J, with 12 bases between. CDR3 bases: TGTGCCAGCAGCCAACTTCGTTGGGAAAGCACAGATACGCAGTATTTT. Its translation: CASSQLRWESTDTQYF.

This clonotype was counted at least ten times. The chain couples TRBV28 to TRBJ2-7; the D gene is possibly TRBD2 (5 bases). V lost 6 bases and J lost 0, with 15 bases in between. CDR3 length equals 15 residues. CDR1 is MDHEN, CDR2 SYDVKM, per germline. CDR3 nucleotides: TGTGCCAGCAGGGTCGCTGGACTGGTCTCCTACGAGCAGTACTTC. It translates to CASRVAGLVSYEQYF. Filled out from reference TRBV28 and TRBJ2-7, the complete variable domain reads DVKVTQSSRYLVKRTGEKVFLECVQDMDHENMFWYRQDPGLGLRLIYFSYDVKMKEKGDIPEGYSVSREKKERFSLILESASTNQTSMYLCASRVAGLVSYEQYFGPGTRLTVT.

This clonotype occurred a few times. The chain links TRBV18 to TRBJ2-3, with TRBD1 matching 7 bases. Germline trimming cut 3 bases from V and 2 bases from J; bases unmatched to any gene: 8. The CDR3 has 16 residues. Per the germline V gene, CDR1 is KGHSH and CDR2 is LQKENI. The CDR3 nucleotides are TGTGCCAGCTCACCCCTGGGACAGACAAACACAGATACGCAGTATTTT. It specifies CASSPLGQTNTDTQYF.

The chain combines TRBV2 with TRBJ1-2; 7 nucleotides align to TRBD1. Trimming removed 0 bases from V and 4 bases from J; junction bases left unmatched: 5. The CDR3 extends over 15 amino acids. The germline gives CDR1 SNHLY, CDR2 FYNNEI. The CDR3 DNA reads as TGTGCCAGCAGTGAAGCGACAGGGAGTCCCTATGGCTACACCTTC. The encoded protein is CASSEATGSPYGYTF.

The chain links TRBV7-8 to TRBJ2-7, with 10 bases aligning to TRBD2. V lost 4 bases, J lost 3 bases, and 6 bases stayed unmatched. The germline CDR1 and CDR2 sequences are SGHVS and FQNEAQ. The CDR3 has 15 amino acids. CDR3 sequence: CASSSGTSVYYEQYF. CDR3 in DNA: TGTGCCAGCAGCTCCGGGACTAGCGTATACTACGAGCAGTACTTC.

The gene calls are TRBV10-3 and TRBJ2-7; TRBD1 is a possible D gene (6 bases). Trimming removed 1 base from V and 0 bases from J, with 16 bases in between. This CDR3 comprises 17 residues. The germline V gene has CDR1 ENHRY and CDR2 SYGVKD. The DNA of the CDR3 is TGTGCCATCAGTGAGTTCGGGACAAGGATACACTCCTACGAGCAGTACTTC. Translated: CAISEFGTRIHSYEQYF.

This chain uses TRBV4-1 with TRBJ2-3; possibly TRBD2 for D (6 bases). The CDR3 is 16 amino acids. The V end lost 0 bases, the J end lost 6 bases, and 16 bases lay between the germline ends. Germline V CDR1 and CDR2: MGHRA, YSYEKL. CDR3 sequence reads: CASSQDRDFSFDTQYF. CDR3 in DNA: TGCGCCAGCAGCCAAGATCGGGACTTCTCGTTTGATACGCAGTATTTT.

V gene TRBV5-6 combines with J gene TRBJ2-1; 7 bases map to TRBD2. The CDR3 length is 16 residues. Losses at the gene ends were 4 bases for V and 3 bases for J; bases not matched to a gene: 10. From germline, CDR1 is SGHDT and CDR2 YYEEEE. CDR3 DNA sequence: TGTGCCAGCAGCCCTCAAGCGGGAAGCAGCTACAATGAGCAGTTCTTC. It encodes CASSPQAGSSYNEQFF.

The genes are TRBV3-1 and TRBJ2-7; a weak D match, TRBD2 (6 bases). The CDR3 has 14 residues. Trimming shortened V by 11 bases and J by 4 bases, and 21 bases separated the two germline ends. The germline V gene has CDR1 LGHDT and CDR2 YNNKEL (reference sequence). The CDR3, as DNA: TGTGCCTTCAGTTTCAGCTGGGCGGGGTACGAGCAGTACTTC. Protein sequence: CAFSFSWAGYEQYF.

This clonotype has just a few counts. The chain's CDR3 is CAIRASEQETQYF. The CDR3 DNA is TGTGCCATCAGGGCTAGCGAACAAGAGACCCAGTACTTC. The rearrangement uses TRBV10-3 and TRBJ2-5; a weak D match, TRBD2 (6 bases). The germline V gene encodes CDR1 ENHRY and CDR2 SYGVKD. V was shortened by 6 bases and J by 2 bases, with 10 bases between the two germline ends. This CDR3 region has 13 residues.

This clonotype was counted between two and nine times. The chain has TRBV5-1 and TRBJ2-2, with TRBD1 matching over 8 bases. The CDR3 totals 15 residues. Unmatched junction bases numbered 6, after V lost 2 bases and J lost 6 bases. The germline V gene encodes CDR1 SGHRS and CDR2 YFSETQ. As DNA, the CDR3 is TGCGCCAGCAGCTTTCAGGGGGCACTTCCCGGGGAGCTGTTTTTT. This encodes CASSFQGALPGELFF.

This clonotype came up a few times. The V and J genes are TRBV5-1 and TRBJ2-7, with 9 bases identical to TRBD2. Trimming cost V 3 bases and J 4 bases; bases outside gene matches: 14. Per germline, CDR1 SGHRS and CDR2 YFSETQ. This CDR3 spans 17 amino acids. CDR3 loop: CASSSRRDRSGSYEQYF. The CDR3, as DNA: TGCGCCAGCAGCTCCCGTCGGGACCGTAGCGGGAGTTACGAGCAGTACTTC.

This clonotype was detected a few times. The chain employs TRBV6-5 and TRBJ1-5, with D perhaps TRBD1 (5 bases). Germline V gives CDR1 MNHEY, CDR2 SVGAGI. CDR3 length: 12 residues. V was cut by 10 bases and J by 7 bases, with 14 bases left in between. The CDR3 spells CAKSRGEQPQHF. Here the CDR3 DNA reads TGTGCCAAGTCTAGGGGTGAGCAGCCCCAGCATTTT.

The chain carries TRBV7-6 and TRBJ2-3; D gene uncertain. Germline V gives CDR1 SGHVS, CDR2 FNYEAQ. There are 15 residues in the CDR3. The V gene lost 3 bases and the J gene lost 4 bases, with 14 bases spanning the gap. CDR3 DNA: TGTGCCAGCAGCTTCGTGAACTCCCGCGCAGATACGCAGTATTTT. It specifies CASSFVNSRADTQYF.

The gene calls are TRBV7-9 and TRBJ2-1; the D gene is possibly TRBD1 (5 bases). The germline V gene encodes CDR1 SEHNR and CDR2 FQNEAQ (reference sequence). V gave up 1 base and J gave up 8 bases, with 12 bases separating them. There are 14 residues in the CDR3. The CDR3, as DNA: TGTGCCAGCAGCTTAGGGACACGCGTGGATGAGCAGTTCTTC. It translates to CASSLGTRVDEQFF.

This clonotype has ten or more counts. The V gene is TRBV20-1, the J gene TRBJ1-5; unclear D gene. Trimming removed 1 base at V and 1 base at J, with 17 bases between. The CDR3 has 17 residues. Per the germline V gene, CDR1 is DFQATT and CDR2 is SNEGSKA (reference sequence). The chain's CDR3 is CSARALGFGGSNQPQHF. DNA of the CDR3: TGCAGTGCTAGAGCCCTTGGATTCGGTGGGAGCAATCAGCCCCAGCATTTT.

This clonotype was detected only a few times. The chain is built from TRBV2 and TRBJ2-7, with a possible D match to TRBD2 (5 bases). Germline loops: CDR1 SNHLY, CDR2 FYNNEI. The CDR3 is made up of 16 amino acids. The V end lost 5 bases, the J end lost 5 bases, and 22 bases lay between the germline ends. CDR3 sequence reads: CASSTRAGAGGDEQYF. CDR3 coding DNA: TGTGCCAGCAGTACCCGCGCCGGTGCCGGAGGTGACGAGCAGTACTTC. Looking up the rest from reference TRBV2 and TRBJ2-7 gives the full variable domain: EPEVTQTPSHQVTQMGQEVILRCVPISNHLYFYWYRQILGQKVEFLVSFYNNEISEKSEIFDDQFSVERPDGSNFTLKIRSTKLEDSAMYFCASSTRAGAGGDEQYFGPGTRLTVT.

This clonotype was picked up a small number of times. This sequence joins TRBV7-9 and TRBJ2-5, with TRBD2 as a possible D gene (8 bases). The CDR3 has 16 amino acids. Trimming shortened V by 4 bases and J by 1 base, and 16 bases separated the two germline ends. Germline assignment: CDR1 SEHNR and CDR2 FQNEAQ (reference sequence). This chain's CDR3 is CASSYPGGTAQETQYF. The CDR3 nucleotides read TGTGCCAGCAGCTACCCGGGAGGGACAGCCCAAGAGACCCAGTACTTC.

This clonotype was observed a handful of times. The chain carries TRBV4-1 and TRBJ1-1, with TRBD1 as a possible D gene (5 bases). V lost 1 base and J lost 0, with 12 bases in between. CDR3 length: 16 residues. Per the germline V gene, CDR1 is MGHRA and CDR2 is YSYEKL. The CDR3: CASSQVIRGMNTEAFF. CDR3 DNA sequence: TGCGCCAGCAGCCAAGTAATCCGGGGCATGAACACTGAAGCTTTCTTT.

The chain's CDR3 is CASSVGTSIAGELFF. The DNA for the CDR3 is TGTGCCAGCAGCGTCGGGACTTCGATTGCCGGGGAGCTGTTTTTT. The gene calls are TRBV7-6 and TRBJ2-2; a possible D gene is TRBD2 (6 bases). The CDR3 is made up of 15 amino acids. Trimming shortened V by 5 bases and J by 6 bases, and 16 bases separated the two germline ends. Per germline, CDR1 SGHVS and CDR2 FNYEAQ.